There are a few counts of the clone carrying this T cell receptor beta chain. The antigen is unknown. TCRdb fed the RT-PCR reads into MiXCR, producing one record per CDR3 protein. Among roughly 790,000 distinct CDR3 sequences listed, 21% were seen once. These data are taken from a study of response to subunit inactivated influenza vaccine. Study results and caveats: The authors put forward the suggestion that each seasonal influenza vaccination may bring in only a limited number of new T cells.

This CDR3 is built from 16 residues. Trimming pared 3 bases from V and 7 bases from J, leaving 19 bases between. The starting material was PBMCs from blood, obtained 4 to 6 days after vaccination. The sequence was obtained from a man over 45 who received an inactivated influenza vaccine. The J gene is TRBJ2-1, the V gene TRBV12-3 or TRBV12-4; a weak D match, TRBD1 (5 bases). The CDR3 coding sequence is TGTGCCAGCAGTTTGCTTGGGGCGATTGGGCGTAATGAGCAGTTCTTC. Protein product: CASSLLGAIGRNEQFF.